This TCR beta chain appears in the sequencing data of a study of cytomegalovirus exposure and HLA in healthy donors. Germline V lookup: CDR1 LNHDA, CDR2 SQIVND (reference sequence). Trimming cost V 4 bases and J 4 bases; bases outside gene matches: 3. The CDR3 loop spans 13 amino acids. A multiplex PCR was run with 60 Vbeta primers and 13 Jbeta primers. Libraries were prepared by immunoSEQ multiplex PCR; TCRdb keeps only in-frame clonotypes and omits some of them. The top ten hold approximately 4% of the sample, which has 130,000 to 150,000 clones, about three quarters seen once. This clone was recorded once.

Source material: PBMCs. This clonotype was sampled from a man younger than 30 in good health and CMV-seronegative. The chain recombines TRBV19 with TRBJ1-1; TRBD1 matches 7 bases. The CDR3 sequence: CASSTRQGTEAFF. In DNA, the CDR3 is TGTGCCAGTAGTACCCGACAGGGCACTGAAGCTTTCTTT.